A selection of T cell receptor beta chains follows, all from one sample in a study of identical twins. TCRdb passed the 5' RACE reads through MiXCR, listing each CDR3 protein once. The data hold roughly 1,500,000 distinct CDR3 sequences, with more than 30% observed a single time. The sequenced sample consisted of cord blood. The receptors were gathered from a newborn girl in good health. The CDR3 runs from the conserved cysteine through the conserved F or W. The order of the fields is V gene, clone size, J gene, D gene, CDR3 protein, CDR3 DNA. A D gene is named only where the DNA matches it firmly. Size is stated for part of the rows, as once, few or many counts, or as a class when the clone is expanded.

TRBV24-1,.,TRBJ1-5,.,CATSPRGLNQPQHF,TGTGCCACCAGCCCCCGGGGGCTCAATCAGCCCCAGCATTTT
TRBV4-2,many,TRBJ2-1,TRBD2,CASSPTGLAAYNEQFF,TGTGCCAGCAGCCCAACAGGACTAGCGGCTTACAATGAGCAGTTCTTC
TRBV29-1,few,TRBJ1-2,.,CSVALDGPRGGYTF,TGCAGCGTTGCCCTAGACGGGCCTCGAGGTGGCTACACCTTC
TRBV6-6,few,TRBJ2-7,TRBD1,CASSSPNTGAEQYF,TGTGCCAGCAGCTCACCCAACACAGGGGCCGAGCAGTACTTC
TRBV20-1,.,TRBJ2-7,.,CSASREATYEQYF,TGCAGTGCTAGTAGGGAGGCCACCTACGAGCAGTACTTC
TRBV9,.,TRBJ1-2,.,CASRDRDPDNYGYTF,TGTGCCAGCAGGGACCGGGACCCCGATAACTATGGCTACACCTTC
TRBV20-1,.,TRBJ1-5,TRBD1,CSAAKQGGNQPQHF,TGCAGTGCTGCTAAACAGGGGGGCAATCAGCCCCAGCATTTT
TRBV7-2,.,TRBJ1-2,.,CASSLEGGPGYGYTF,TGTGCCAGCAGCTTAGAAGGGGGGCCGGGGTATGGCTACACCTTC
TRBV4-1,many,TRBJ2-1,.,CASSQVVRICNEQFF,TGCGCCAGCAGCCAAGTGGTTCGGATCTGCAATGAGCAGTTCTTC
TRBV12-3/TRBV12-4,few,TRBJ2-4,.,CASSSSRGETLAKNIQYF,TGTGCCAGCAGCTCGTCCCGAGGGGAGACATTAGCCAAAAACATTCAGTACTTC
TRBV18,.,TRBJ2-2,.,CASSTHGTRWNTGELFF,TGTGCCAGCTCAACCCACGGGACAAGGTGGAACACCGGGGAGCTGTTTTTT
TRBV5-1,.,TRBJ1-2,TRBD1,CASSLRNGGQGSYGYTF,TGCGCCAGCAGCCTCCGGAACGGGGGACAGGGGAGCTATGGCTACACCTTC
TRBV5-1,.,TRBJ1-4,.,CASSLGGAWGEKLFF,TGCGCCAGCAGCTTGGGCGGGGCCTGGGGTGAAAAACTGTTTTTT
TRBV10-3,.,TRBJ2-2,.,CAISVGSNGELFF,TGTGCCATCAGTGTCGGGAGCAACGGGGAGCTGTTTTTT
TRBV7-9,many,TRBJ1-2,TRBD1,CASTKTGGLYGYTF,TGTGCCAGCACCAAGACAGGGGGTCTATATGGCTACACCTTC
TRBV3-1,many,TRBJ2-7,.,CASSQAGSYEQYF,TGTGCCAGCAGCCAAGCGGGATCCTACGAGCAGTACTTC
TRBV12-3/TRBV12-4,.,TRBJ2-4,TRBD1,CAGSFAGQGKNIQYF,TGTGCCGGCAGTTTTGCGGGACAGGGAAAAAACATTCAGTACTTC
TRBV20-1,.,TRBJ2-5,TRBD1,CSAYRGRETQYF,TGCAGTGCGTACAGGGGGCGGGAGACCCAGTACTTC
TRBV7-2,.,TRBJ1-2,.,CASSLDPTGSDYGYTF,TGTGCCAGCAGCTTAGACCCGACCGGGAGTGACTATGGCTACACCTTC
TRBV20-1,few,TRBJ1-2,.,CSARAPAGVSYGYTF,TGCAGTGCTAGAGCCCCGGCAGGGGTGAGCTATGGCTACACCTTC
TRBV6-5,.,TRBJ2-3,.,CASSYSGTTDTQYF,TGTGCCAGCAGTTACTCAGGGACCACAGATACGCAGTATTTT
TRBV6-5,.,TRBJ1-1,.,CASSYRRRTEAFF,TGTGCCAGCAGTTACAGGAGGAGGACTGAAGCTTTCTTT
TRBV12-3/TRBV12-4,.,TRBJ2-7,.,CASRPAGSSYEQYF,TGTGCCAGCAGGCCAGCGGGCTCCTCCTACGAGCAGTACTTC
TRBV6-6,.,TRBJ2-6,TRBD1,CASSYGTGPSGANVLTF,TGTGCCAGCAGTTACGGGACAGGCCCATCTGGGGCCAACGTCCTGACTTTC
TRBV6-6,.,TRBJ2-7,.,CASSYSRQYEQYF,TGTGCCAGCAGTTACTCGAGACAGTACGAGCAGTACTTC
TRBV3-1,.,TRBJ2-5,TRBD2,CASSQGRLAGVGETQYF,TGTGCCAGCAGCCAAGGTCGACTAGCGGGAGTGGGAGAGACCCAGTACTTC
TRBV7-2,.,TRBJ2-4,.,CASSLVYDLAKNIQYF,TGTGCCAGCAGCTTAGTGTACGACCTAGCCAAAAACATTCAGTACTTC
TRBV7-2,few,TRBJ2-3,.,CASSQNRGSTDTQYF,TGTGCCAGCAGTCAAAATCGGGGAAGCACAGATACGCAGTATTTT
TRBV3-1,.,TRBJ2-5,.,CASSRGPQLKETQYF,TGTGCCAGCAGCCGAGGTCCCCAGCTAAAAGAGACCCAGTACTTC
TRBV4-2,many,TRBJ2-1,TRBD1,CASSQEQGQGPYNEQFF,TGTGCCAGCAGCCAAGAGCAAGGACAGGGCCCTTACAATGAGCAGTTCTTC
TRBV28,few,TRBJ1-2,.,CASSLLRGGYGYTF,TGTGCCAGCAGTTTATTGCGGGGGGGCTATGGCTACACCTTC
TRBV20-1,few,TRBJ1-2,.,CSARDWGINYGYTF,TGCAGTGCTAGAGATTGGGGTATTAACTATGGCTACACCTTC
TRBV2,.,TRBJ1-1,.,CASSDGVGTEAFF,TGTGCCAGCAGTGATGGGGTGGGCACTGAAGCTTTCTTT
TRBV7-2,few,TRBJ2-4,.,CASSPGQFIGKNIQYF,TGTGCCAGCAGCCCCGGGCAGTTTATAGGCAAAAACATTCAGTACTTC
TRBV12-3/TRBV12-4,few,TRBJ1-2,.,CASSLGTASWPRGYTF,TGTGCCAGCAGTTTAGGGACAGCATCATGGCCGCGGGGCTACACCTTC
TRBV12-5,.,TRBJ2-7,TRBD1,CASGFWPGQGVPYEQYF,TGTGCTAGTGGTTTTTGGCCGGGACAGGGGGTACCTTACGAGCAGTACTTC